One T cell receptor beta chain is described in this entry. The record originates from a study of PD-1 blockade in classical Hodgkin lymphoma. Study overall: Treatment was intravenous nivolumab, 3 mg/kg every 2 weeks, until progression.

Trimming stripped 5 bases from V and 6 bases from J, with 13 bases between. The CDR3 totals 14 residues. Germline V gives CDR1 WNHNN, CDR2 SYGVQD (reference sequence). Autologous stem cell transplantation was followed by relapse in every patient, and brentuximab vedotin exposure varied. Complete response, partial response or progressive disease were the best responses. Generated by immunoSEQ multiplex PCR, the TCRdb table keeps only in-frame clones and is missing some. The table lists about 14,000 clones, 83% of them singletons. This specimen was peripheral blood mononuclear cells (PBMCs), taken at baseline. The chain recombines TRBV10-1 with TRBJ2-2; possibly TRBD1 for D (6 bases). The TCR sequence derives from a human donor with classical Hodgkin lymphoma. CDR3: CASSSNRAPGELFF. DNA of the CDR3: TGCGCCAGCAGTTCTAACAGGGCTCCCGGGGAGCTGTTTTTT.